A selection of T cell receptor beta chains follows, all from one sample in a study of T cells in Graves' hyperthyroidism and ophthalmopathy. TCRdb called the multiplex PCR reads again in MiXCR, with one record for every CDR3 protein. Among 490,000 or so distinct CDR3 sequences listed, roughly 16% were seen once. The sequenced sample consisted of blood. The source of these receptors is a woman between 25 and 40 years old with Graves' ophthalmopathy. The CDR3 runs from the conserved cysteine through the conserved F or W. The D gene is left open where the match is weak. Clone size is stated in some rows and not others, as once, few, many or a class when expanded.

clone size: few
CDR3 length: 16
J gene: TRBJ2-4
V gene: TRBV25-1
D gene: TRBD2
CDR3 DNA: TGTGCCAGCAGTTTCCGACTAGCGGGAGGTGTGAACATTCAGTACTTC
CDR3 protein: CASSFRLAGGVNIQYF

clone size: many
CDR3 length: 13
J gene: TRBJ2-7
V gene: TRBV28
D gene: .
CDR3 DNA: TGTGCCAGCAGTTCCGGTTTTACCTACGAGCAGTACTTC
CDR3 protein: CASSSGFTYEQYF

clone size: many
CDR3 length: 18
J gene: TRBJ2-3
V gene: TRBV7-2
D gene: .
CDR3 DNA: TGTGCCAGCAGCTTAGTAAAGGGCAGGGCGAGGGTGACAGATACGCAGTATTTT
CDR3 protein: CASSLVKGRARVTDTQYF

clone size: many
CDR3 length: 14
J gene: TRBJ1-2
V gene: TRBV5-1
D gene: TRBD1
CDR3 DNA: TGCGCCAGCAGCTTGGGACAGGGTACCTATGGCTACACCTTC
CDR3 protein: CASSLGQGTYGYTF

clone size: .
CDR3 length: 14
J gene: TRBJ2-5
V gene: TRBV7-8
D gene: .
CDR3 DNA: TGTGCCAGCAGCTTGGTAAAGGCAGGAGAGACCCAGTACTTC
CDR3 protein: CASSLVKAGETQYF

clone size: .
CDR3 length: 15
J gene: TRBJ2-7
V gene: TRBV4-3
D gene: TRBD2
CDR3 DNA: TGCGCCAGCAGCCAAGAACTAGCGGGATCTCGCGAGCAGTACTTC
CDR3 protein: CASSQELAGSREQYF

clone size: many
CDR3 length: 19
J gene: TRBJ2-6
V gene: TRBV5-1
D gene: TRBD2
CDR3 DNA: TGCGCCAGCAGCTTACCAGTGGGAGGGCCAAGCTCTGGGGCCAACGTCCTGACTTTC
CDR3 protein: CASSLPVGGPSSGANVLTF

clone size: many
CDR3 length: 13
J gene: TRBJ1-1
V gene: TRBV7-3
D gene: .
CDR3 DNA: TGTGCCAGCAGCTCACAGGCGAACACTGAAGCTTTCTTT
CDR3 protein: CASSSQANTEAFF

clone size: many
CDR3 length: 14
J gene: TRBJ2-5
V gene: TRBV15
D gene: .
CDR3 DNA: TGTGCCACCAGCAGAGATGTAGGGGCGGAGACCCAGTACTTC
CDR3 protein: CATSRDVGAETQYF

clone size: many
CDR3 length: 16
J gene: TRBJ2-1
V gene: TRBV9
D gene: TRBD2
CDR3 DNA: TGTGCCAGCAGCGTAGGGACTAGCGGGAGCTACAATGAGCAGTTCTTC
CDR3 protein: CASSVGTSGSYNEQFF

clone size: many
CDR3 length: 12
J gene: TRBJ1-1
V gene: TRBV11-2
D gene: .
CDR3 DNA: TGTGCCAGCAGCTTAGTAGGTGCGGCGGCTTTCTTT
CDR3 protein: CASSLVGAAAFF

clone size: few
CDR3 length: 18
J gene: TRBJ2-1
V gene: TRBV24-1
D gene: TRBD1
CDR3 DNA: TGTGCCACCAGTGATTCTCACCGGGACAGGGTACTCTACAATGAGCAGTTCTTC
CDR3 protein: CATSDSHRDRVLYNEQFF

clone size: .
CDR3 length: 14
J gene: TRBJ2-7
V gene: TRBV27
D gene: TRBD2
CDR3 DNA: TGTGCCAGCAGTAGGTCGGGACTACCCTACGAGCAGTACTTC
CDR3 protein: CASSRSGLPYEQYF

clone size: many
CDR3 length: 18
J gene: TRBJ2-7
V gene: TRBV11-1
D gene: TRBD2
CDR3 DNA: TGTGCCAGCAGCCTCCGGTCGGTAGCGGGAGGCTCTTTGAACGAGCAGTACTTC
CDR3 protein: CASSLRSVAGGSLNEQYF

clone size: few
CDR3 length: 12
J gene: TRBJ1-5
V gene: TRBV12-3/TRBV12-4
D gene: .
CDR3 DNA: TGTGCCAGCAGAGCGAACTATCAGCCCCAGCATTTT
CDR3 protein: CASRANYQPQHF

clone size: many
CDR3 length: 15
J gene: TRBJ2-5
V gene: TRBV12-3/TRBV12-4
D gene: TRBD1
CDR3 DNA: TGTGCCAGCAGTTTAAGGGGGCCAGGGGGAGAGACCCAGTACTTC
CDR3 protein: CASSLRGPGGETQYF

clone size: .
CDR3 length: 12
J gene: TRBJ1-6
V gene: TRBV25-1
D gene: .
CDR3 DNA: TGTGCCAGCAGGGGCATTAATTCACCCCTCCACTTT
CDR3 protein: CASRGINSPLHF

clone size: .
CDR3 length: 16
J gene: TRBJ2-1
V gene: TRBV4-3
D gene: TRBD2
CDR3 DNA: TGCGCCAGCAGCCATGAAGGACTAGCGGGATATAATGAGCAGTTCTTC
CDR3 protein: CASSHEGLAGYNEQFF

clone size: .
CDR3 length: 12
J gene: TRBJ2-2
V gene: TRBV9
D gene: .
CDR3 DNA: TGTGCCTCGCAGGGGTGGAGCGGGGAGCTGTTTTTT
CDR3 protein: CASQGWSGELFF

clone size: .
CDR3 length: 14
J gene: TRBJ1-5
V gene: TRBV20-1
D gene: .
CDR3 DNA: TGCAGTGCTAGAGTGGCGGGGCGGGGGCAGCCCCAGCATTTT
CDR3 protein: CSARVAGRGQPQHF

clone size: .
CDR3 length: 17
J gene: TRBJ2-7
V gene: TRBV7-2
D gene: .
CDR3 DNA: TGTGCCAGCAGCTTAGGACCCTCGGGGATCCTCTCCTACGAGCAGTACTTC
CDR3 protein: CASSLGPSGILSYEQYF

clone size: few
CDR3 length: 13
J gene: TRBJ1-1
V gene: TRBV27
D gene: .
CDR3 DNA: TGTGCCAGCAGTTTCGGGCAGCTTACTGAAGCTTTCTTT
CDR3 protein: CASSFGQLTEAFF

clone size: few
CDR3 length: 19
J gene: TRBJ2-2
V gene: TRBV7-2
D gene: TRBD2
CDR3 DNA: TGTGCCAGCAGCTTACTGGGCCTAGCGGAAAAAGGGTACACCGGGGAGCTGTTTTTT
CDR3 protein: CASSLLGLAEKGYTGELFF

clone size: many
CDR3 length: 13
J gene: TRBJ2-5
V gene: TRBV2
D gene: .
CDR3 DNA: TGTGCCAGCAGTGAATCGGGGTGGGAGACCCAGTACTTC
CDR3 protein: CASSESGWETQYF

clone size: many
CDR3 length: 18
J gene: TRBJ2-3
V gene: TRBV6-6
D gene: TRBD2
CDR3 DNA: TGTGCCAGCAGTTACGGCTTGGCTAGCGGGAGTTACGCAGATACGCAGTATTTT
CDR3 protein: CASSYGLASGSYADTQYF

clone size: many
CDR3 length: 16
J gene: TRBJ2-2
V gene: TRBV2
D gene: TRBD1
CDR3 DNA: TGTGCCAGCAGCTTACCGGGACAGATAGGAACCGGGGAGCTGTTTTTT
CDR3 protein: CASSLPGQIGTGELFF

clone size: .
CDR3 length: 14
J gene: TRBJ1-1
V gene: TRBV5-1
D gene: .
CDR3 DNA: TGCGCCAGCAGCCTCCTTAGTATGAACACTGAAGCTTTCTTT
CDR3 protein: CASSLLSMNTEAFF

clone size: .
CDR3 length: 15
J gene: TRBJ2-3
V gene: TRBV11-2
D gene: TRBD2
CDR3 DNA: TGTGCCAGCAGTTGGACTAGCGGGTACGCAGATACGCAGTATTTT
CDR3 protein: CASSWTSGYADTQYF

clone size: .
CDR3 length: 16
J gene: TRBJ1-2
V gene: TRBV4-1
D gene: TRBD1
CDR3 DNA: TGCGCCAGCAGCCAAGATCAGGGACAGAAGACTTATGGCTACACCTTC
CDR3 protein: CASSQDQGQKTYGYTF

clone size: few
CDR3 length: 15
J gene: TRBJ2-1
V gene: TRBV9
D gene: .
CDR3 DNA: TGTGCCAGCAGCGTCGAACACAGCTCCTACAATGAGCAGTTCTTC
CDR3 protein: CASSVEHSSYNEQFF

clone size: many
CDR3 length: 13
J gene: TRBJ2-3
V gene: TRBV12-3/TRBV12-4
D gene: TRBD1
CDR3 DNA: TGTGCCAGCAGGAACAGGGGAGCAGATACGCAGTATTTT
CDR3 protein: CASRNRGADTQYF

clone size: many
CDR3 length: 12
J gene: TRBJ2-3
V gene: TRBV6-5
D gene: .
CDR3 DNA: TGTGCCAGCAGTTATCCAGCAGATACGCAGTATTTT
CDR3 protein: CASSYPADTQYF

clone size: few
CDR3 length: 14
J gene: TRBJ2-3
V gene: TRBV7-9
D gene: .
CDR3 DNA: TGTGCCAGCAGCCTCAGGGGCCACACAGATACGCAGTATTTT
CDR3 protein: CASSLRGHTDTQYF

clone size: many
CDR3 length: 16
J gene: TRBJ2-1
V gene: TRBV3-1
D gene: TRBD2
CDR3 DNA: TGTGCCAGCAGCCAAGAAAGCGGGAGTTACTACAATGAGCAGTTCTTC
CDR3 protein: CASSQESGSYYNEQFF

clone size: many
CDR3 length: 20
J gene: TRBJ2-4
V gene: TRBV13
D gene: TRBD1
CDR3 DNA: TGTGCCAGCAGCACCCGATCCGGGACAGGGGGCGCGTTCGTCAAAAACATTCAGTACTTC
CDR3 protein: CASSTRSGTGGAFVKNIQYF

clone size: few
CDR3 length: 14
J gene: TRBJ1-5
V gene: TRBV6-1
D gene: .
CDR3 DNA: TGTGCCAGCAGTGAATATGGGTGGGATCAGCCCCAGCATTTT
CDR3 protein: CASSEYGWDQPQHF

clone size: few
CDR3 length: 16
J gene: TRBJ2-5
V gene: TRBV5-6
D gene: .
CDR3 DNA: TGTGCCAGCAGCTTGTTAGGAACAACCAAACAAGAGACCCAGTACTTC
CDR3 protein: CASSLLGTTKQETQYF

clone size: few
CDR3 length: 16
J gene: TRBJ1-2
V gene: TRBV9
D gene: .
CDR3 DNA: TGTGCCAGCAGCGTAGGGGGCCTAAAAGCTAACTATGGCTACACCTTC
CDR3 protein: CASSVGGLKANYGYTF

clone size: many
CDR3 length: 13
J gene: TRBJ1-1
V gene: TRBV5-1
D gene: .
CDR3 DNA: TGCGCCAGCAGCTTGGGGGGGAGCACTGAAGCTTTCTTT
CDR3 protein: CASSLGGSTEAFF

clone size: few
CDR3 length: 15
J gene: TRBJ2-7
V gene: TRBV12-3/TRBV12-4
D gene: TRBD1
CDR3 DNA: TGTGCCAGCAGTCAAGGGGGCTCCCTTTCCTACGAGCAGTACTTC
CDR3 protein: CASSQGGSLSYEQYF

clone size: many
CDR3 length: 17
J gene: TRBJ2-5
V gene: TRBV11-1
D gene: TRBD1
CDR3 DNA: TGTGCCAGCAGCCCACCCACCCGACAGGGACGAAAAGAGACCCAGTACTTC
CDR3 protein: CASSPPTRQGRKETQYF

clone size: .
CDR3 length: 14
J gene: TRBJ2-3
V gene: TRBV7-8
D gene: TRBD1
CDR3 DNA: TGTGCCAGCAGCTTGGACAGGGTCTCGAATACGCAGTATTTT
CDR3 protein: CASSLDRVSNTQYF

clone size: .
CDR3 length: 14
J gene: TRBJ2-5
V gene: TRBV6-1
D gene: TRBD2
CDR3 DNA: TGTGCCAGTACCCGGGGGGGTCACGAAGAGACCCAGTACTTC
CDR3 protein: CASTRGGHEETQYF

clone size: .
CDR3 length: 16
J gene: TRBJ2-7
V gene: TRBV28
D gene: TRBD1
CDR3 DNA: TGTGCCAGCAGTTCCATCCGGGACAGGGGTTCCTACGAGCAGTACTTC
CDR3 protein: CASSSIRDRGSYEQYF

clone size: .
CDR3 length: 13
J gene: TRBJ1-4
V gene: TRBV29-1
D gene: TRBD1
CDR3 DNA: TGCAGCACAAATGTAGCAGGGGGCGAAAAACTGTTTTTT
CDR3 protein: CSTNVAGGEKLFF

clone size: few
CDR3 length: 11
J gene: TRBJ2-2
V gene: TRBV28
D gene: .
CDR3 DNA: TGTGCCAGCAGTTCGCCGGCTCAGCTGTTTTTT
CDR3 protein: CASSSPAQLFF

clone size: many
CDR3 length: 13
J gene: TRBJ2-7
V gene: TRBV20-1
D gene: TRBD1
CDR3 DNA: TGCAGTGTTCGGGCGGGACAGGGGTACGAGCAGTACTTC
CDR3 protein: CSVRAGQGYEQYF

clone size: many
CDR3 length: 13
J gene: TRBJ2-7
V gene: TRBV20-1
D gene: .
CDR3 DNA: TGCAGTGCTAGAGATCTTCAGGGTTACGAGCAGTACTTC
CDR3 protein: CSARDLQGYEQYF

clone size: .
CDR3 length: 15
J gene: TRBJ2-7
V gene: TRBV27
D gene: TRBD1
CDR3 DNA: TGTGCCAGCAGTTTAGCCACAACAGGGGTTGGCGAGCAGTACTTC
CDR3 protein: CASSLATTGVGEQYF

clone size: few
CDR3 length: 15
J gene: TRBJ2-6
V gene: TRBV20-1
D gene: TRBD1
CDR3 DNA: TGCAGTGTTGGGACAGAACTCTCTGGGGCCAACGTCCTGACTTTC
CDR3 protein: CSVGTELSGANVLTF

clone size: many
CDR3 length: 13
J gene: TRBJ1-1
V gene: TRBV12-3/TRBV12-4
D gene: TRBD1
CDR3 DNA: TGTGCCAGCAGCCGCCCTCCCGACAGGGCTGCTTTCTTT
CDR3 protein: CASSRPPDRAAFF

clone size: few
CDR3 length: 13
J gene: TRBJ2-7
V gene: TRBV4-1
D gene: .
CDR3 DNA: TGCGCCAGCAGCAACACGGGGGACTACGAGCAGTACTTC
CDR3 protein: CASSNTGDYEQYF

clone size: many
CDR3 length: 14
J gene: TRBJ2-5
V gene: TRBV18
D gene: .
CDR3 DNA: TGTGCCAGCGCCGACGGCTTGCTTCAAGAGACCCAGTACTTC
CDR3 protein: CASADGLLQETQYF

clone size: many
CDR3 length: 16
J gene: TRBJ2-7
V gene: TRBV24-1
D gene: .
CDR3 DNA: TGTGCCACCAGTGATTTGAAGTGGGCTGAGGACTACGAGCAGTACTTC
CDR3 protein: CATSDLKWAEDYEQYF

clone size: many
CDR3 length: 16
J gene: TRBJ2-7
V gene: TRBV28
D gene: TRBD2
CDR3 DNA: TGTGCCAGCAGTTTGTGGGTAGCGGGAGGAGGTCTCGAGCAGTACTTC
CDR3 protein: CASSLWVAGGGLEQYF

clone size: many
CDR3 length: 16
J gene: TRBJ2-7
V gene: TRBV20-1
D gene: TRBD2
CDR3 DNA: TGCAGTGCTAGAGATCGGACTAGCGGGATTTCCTACGAGCAGTACTTC
CDR3 protein: CSARDRTSGISYEQYF

clone size: .
CDR3 length: 13
J gene: TRBJ1-2
V gene: TRBV10-3
D gene: .
CDR3 DNA: TGTGCCATCAGCGGAGGGCCAGCCTATGGCTACACCTTC
CDR3 protein: CAISGGPAYGYTF

clone size: many
CDR3 length: 15
J gene: TRBJ1-1
V gene: TRBV6-6
D gene: .
CDR3 DNA: TGTGCCAGCAGTTACTCGAAAAGGGGTGGGACTGAAGCTTTCTTT
CDR3 protein: CASSYSKRGGTEAFF